Included here is one TCR beta chain sequence, with context. This CDR3 has 16 amino acids. Germline-derived CDR1 and CDR2 are MNHEY and SMNVEV (reference sequence). Trimming cost V 2 bases and J 8 bases; bases outside gene matches: 6. Here immunoSEQ multiplex PCR was the method, and the copy in TCRdb shows in-frame clones only, minus some. The profile shows approximately 70,000 clones, 90% to 95% of them singletons. These data originate in a study of T cell clonotyping in hematopoietic cell transplantation. V is TRBV27 and J is TRBJ2-1; 13 bases agree with TRBD2. The receptor comes from a man aged 50-59 years in good health. Some clones in this sample may be carry-over from other donors' samples. The sequenced sample was peripheral blood mononuclear cells. The DNA of the CDR3 is TGTGCCAGCAGTTTACTGGGACTAGCGGGAATACATGAGCAGTTCTTC. Translation: CASSLLGLAGIHEQFF.